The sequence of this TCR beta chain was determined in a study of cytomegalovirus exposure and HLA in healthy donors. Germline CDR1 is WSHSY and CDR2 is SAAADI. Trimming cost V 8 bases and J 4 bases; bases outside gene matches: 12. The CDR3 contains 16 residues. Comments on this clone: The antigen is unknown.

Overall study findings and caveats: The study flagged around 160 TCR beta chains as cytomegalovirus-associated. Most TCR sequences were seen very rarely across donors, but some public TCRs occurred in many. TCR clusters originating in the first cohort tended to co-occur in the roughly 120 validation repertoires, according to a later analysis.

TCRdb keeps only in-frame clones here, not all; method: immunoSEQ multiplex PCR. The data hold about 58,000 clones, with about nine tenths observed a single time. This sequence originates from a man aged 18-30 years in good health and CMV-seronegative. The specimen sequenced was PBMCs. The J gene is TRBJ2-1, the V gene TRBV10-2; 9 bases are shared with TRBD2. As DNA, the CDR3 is TGCGCCAGCTCCCGTGCAGCGGGAGGACCGTACAATGAGCAGTTCTTC. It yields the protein CASSRAAGGPYNEQFF.